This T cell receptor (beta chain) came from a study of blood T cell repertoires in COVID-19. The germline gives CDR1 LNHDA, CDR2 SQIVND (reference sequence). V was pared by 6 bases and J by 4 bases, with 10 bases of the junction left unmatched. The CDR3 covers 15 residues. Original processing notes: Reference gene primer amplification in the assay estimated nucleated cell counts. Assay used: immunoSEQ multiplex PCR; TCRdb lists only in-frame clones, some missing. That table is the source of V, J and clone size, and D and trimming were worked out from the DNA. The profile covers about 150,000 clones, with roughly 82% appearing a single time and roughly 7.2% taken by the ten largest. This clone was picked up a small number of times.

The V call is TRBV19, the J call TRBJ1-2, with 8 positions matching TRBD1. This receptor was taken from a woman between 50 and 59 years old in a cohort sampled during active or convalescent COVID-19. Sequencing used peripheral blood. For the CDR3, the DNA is TGTGCCAGTAGCATACCCGGACAGGGTGTCTATGGCTACACCTTC. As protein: CASSIPGQGVYGYTF. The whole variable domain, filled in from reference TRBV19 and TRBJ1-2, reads DGGITQSPKYLFRKEGQNVTLSCEQNLNHDAMYWYRQDPGQGLRLIYYSQIVNDFQKGDIAEGYSVSREKKESFPLTVTSAQKNPTAFYLCASSIPGQGVYGYTFGSGTRLTVV.